This T cell receptor beta chain emerged from a study of blood T cell repertoires in COVID-19. Authors' analysis steps: Amplification of reference gene primers was used by the study to estimate nucleated cell counts. The assay was immunoSEQ multiplex PCR, and TCRdb's table has in-frame clones only and misses some. Clone size and the V and J calls come from that table; the DNA yielded D and trimming. Of 300,000 or so clones listed, around 89% are singletons. In germline, CDR1 is KGHSH, CDR2 LQKENI. V shed 2 bases and J 2 bases; nucleotides not matched to a gene: 1. The CDR3 contains 16 residues. The source material was peripheral blood. V gene TRBV18 combines with J gene TRBJ1-3, with 12 bases aligning to TRBD1. The receptor was derived from a young woman who had recovered from COVID-19. The CDR3 DNA sequence: TGTGCCAGCTCACCAGGGACAGGGGGCCCTGGAAACACCATATATTTT. It is translated as CASSPGTGGPGNTIYF.